The 30 T cell receptor beta chains listed next were all sequenced from one sample in a study of spatial heterogeneity in lung cancer. Time point defined: sample taken at primary tumor resection. Unsorted whole RNA of tumor, nontumor lung or frozen PBMC was sequenced. Each CDR3 protein is one row after TCRdb ran MiXCR on the 5' RACE reads. The sample includes 20,000 to 25,000 distinct CDR3 sequences, about 4.6% of them seen just once. The sample here was PBMCs, taken at surgery. These receptors were obtained from a male donor with early-stage non-small cell lung cancer.

This clonotype was detected many times. The rearrangement links TRBV2 to TRBJ1-2; D gene uncertain. V lost 3 bases to trimming and J lost 4 bases, with 12 bases between them. CDR3 length: 14 residues. The germline gives CDR1 SNHLY, CDR2 FYNNEI. The CDR3 sequence: CASSEVRVPYGYTF. CDR3 nucleotides: TGTGCCAGCAGTGAGGTTAGGGTCCCCTATGGCTACACCTTC. The whole variable domain, filled in from reference TRBV2 and TRBJ1-2, reads EPEVTQTPSHQVTQMGQEVILRCVPISNHLYFYWYRQILGQKVEFLVSFYNNEISEKSEIFDDQFSVERPDGSNFTLKIRSTKLEDSAMYFCASSEVRVPYGYTFGSGTRLTVV.

This clonotype was recorded a few times. The chain has TRBV20-1 and TRBJ2-7; tentative D call: TRBD2 (6 bases). Germline-derived CDR1 and CDR2 are DFQATT and SNEGSKA (reference sequence). The CDR3 runs to 15 residues. V was shortened by 0 bases and J by 3 bases, with 15 bases between the two germline ends. CDR3 protein: CSARDPASADYEQYF. DNA for the CDR3: TGCAGTGCTAGAGACCCGGCTAGCGCCGACTACGAGCAGTACTTC.

Judged by abundance, this clonotype is medium-sized. The rearrangement uses TRBV28 and TRBJ2-5; D not certain. V was pared by 3 bases and J by 0 bases, with 8 bases between. Germline CDR1 reads MDHEN; CDR2 reads SYDVKM. This CDR3 comprises 14 residues. CDR3 protein: CASSLKLYQETQYF. In DNA, the CDR3 is TGTGCCAGCAGTTTGAAGTTGTACCAAGAGACCCAGTACTTC.

This clonotype was detected ten times or more. This rearrangement joins TRBV6-5 to TRBJ1-5, with 7 bases fitting TRBD1. The CDR3 length is 15 residues. J was trimmed by 3 bases and V by 6 bases; bases with no gene match: 8. CDR1 and CDR2 (germline): MNHEY, SVGAGI. CDR3: CASSPKDRPNQPQHF. In nucleotides, the CDR3 is TGTGCCAGCAGCCCCAAGGACAGGCCCAATCAGCCCCAGCATTTT.

This clonotype was observed at least ten times. The J gene is TRBJ2-7, the V gene TRBV4-2, with D hard to call. V gave up 1 base and J gave up 2 bases, with 6 bases separating them. Germline V lookup: CDR1 LGHNA, CDR2 YNFKEQ. CDR3 length equals 13 residues. For the CDR3, the DNA is TGTGCCAGCAGCCAAGCAGAAACCTACGAGCAGTACTTC. This translates into CASSQAETYEQYF.

This clonotype came up many times. The chain is built from TRBV19 and TRBJ2-3, with D perhaps TRBD2 (6 bases). The CDR3 spans 17 residues. Germline V gives CDR1 LNHDA, CDR2 SQIVND (reference sequence). The V gene lost 5 bases and the J gene lost 4 bases, with 22 bases spanning the gap. The CDR3 loop is CASSPRDFPELADTQYF. As DNA, the CDR3 is TGTGCCAGTAGTCCTCGGGACTTCCCGGAGTTGGCAGATACGCAGTATTTT.

This clonotype was recorded at least ten times. The chain links TRBV7-3 to TRBJ1-1, with D unclear. The CDR3 is 11 residues long. Germline lookup yields CDR1 SGHTA and CDR2 FQGTGA. The V end was cut by 5 bases, the J end by 6 bases, with 7 bases between. The CDR3 region has the DNA TGTGCCAGCAGCCCCCCGGCTGAAGCTTTCTTT. Its protein is CASSPPAEAFF.

This clonotype has a count of ten or more. The gene calls are TRBV3-1 and TRBJ2-7, with D tentatively TRBD2 (5 bases). Germline V CDR1 and CDR2: LGHDT, YNNKEL (reference sequence). The CDR3 has 16 residues. V lost 3 bases and J 6 bases, leaving 21 bases between the germline ends. CDR3 residues: CASSQFGDPPTSEQYF. CDR3 sequence (DNA): TGTGCCAGCAGCCAGTTCGGGGATCCACCCACCTCCGAGCAGTACTTC.

This clonotype is labeled medium-sized. The rearrangement links TRBV18 to TRBJ1-1; no firm D call. V was cut by 3 bases and J by 3 bases, with 8 bases left in between. The germline CDR1 and CDR2 sequences are KGHSH and LQKENI. This CDR3 is built from 13 residues. In nucleotides, the CDR3 is TGTGCCAGCTCACCGAGGCAGGACACTGAAGCTTTCTTT. It yields the protein CASSPRQDTEAFF. Filled out from reference TRBV18 and TRBJ1-1, the complete variable domain reads NAGVMQNPRHLVRRRGQEARLRCSPMKGHSHVYWYRQLPEEGLKFMVYLQKENIIDESGMPKERFSAEFPKEGPSILRIQQVVRGDSAAYFCASSPRQDTEAFFGQGTRLTVV.

This clonotype was counted at least ten times. This chain links TRBV5-1 with TRBJ2-3; perhaps TRBD1 as D (5 bases). The germline CDR1 and CDR2 sequences are SGHRS and YFSETQ. The CDR3 covers 15 residues. The V end was cut by 2 bases, the J end by 0 bases, with 10 bases between. DNA for the CDR3: TGCGCCAGCAGCTTCCAGGGCGCTAGCACAGATACGCAGTATTTT. Its translation is CASSFQGASTDTQYF.

CDR3 sequence reads: CASSQEPFNNEQFF. The CDR3 coding sequence is TGCGCCAGCAGCCAAGAGCCCTTTAACAATGAGCAGTTCTTC. V is TRBV4-3 and J is TRBJ2-1, with D unresolved. Germline V gene sequence: CDR1 LGHNA, CDR2 YSLEER. Trimming left V 0 bases short and J 5 bases short, with 8 bases between. This CDR3 comprises 14 residues.

This clonotype has ten or more counts. The chain recombines TRBV20-1 with TRBJ2-7, with 9 bases lining up with TRBD1. The ends lost 5 bases at V and 6 bases at J; junction bases unmatched: 5. Germline CDR1 is DFQATT and CDR2 is SNEGSKA (reference sequence). This CDR3 comprises 12 residues. CDR3 sequence (DNA): TGCAGTGCTTGGGACAGGGTTCCCGAGCAGTACTTC. Its translation: CSAWDRVPEQYF.

This clonotype was observed a few times. V usage is TRBV4-2 and J usage is TRBJ2-7; D remains ambiguous. This CDR3 spans 12 amino acids. CDR1 LGHNA and CDR2 YNFKEQ come from the germline V gene. Trimming shortened V by 2 bases and J by 2 bases, and 4 bases separated the two germline ends. CDR3 region: CASSQRPYEQYF. CDR3 in DNA: TGTGCCAGCAGCCAACGACCCTACGAGCAGTACTTC.

This clonotype showed up many times. The V and J genes are TRBV28 and TRBJ1-5; D gene ambiguous. This CDR3 has 13 residues. V gave up 1 base and J gave up 4 bases, with 5 bases separating them. The germline CDR1 and CDR2 sequences are MDHEN and SYDVKM. As DNA, the CDR3 is TGTGCCAGCAGTTTATACGGGAATCAGCCCCAGCATTTT. Translating it yields CASSLYGNQPQHF.

Ten or more counts support this clonotype. The chain carries TRBV9 and TRBJ2-1; 10 nucleotides agree with TRBD2. V lost 3 bases to trimming and J lost 4 bases; unmatched junction nucleotides: 4. CDR1 is SGDLS, CDR2 YYNGEE, per germline. The length of the CDR3 is 15 residues. The CDR3, as DNA: TGTGCCAGCAGCGCTAGCGGGAGTCATTACAATGAGCAGTTCTTC. Its protein is CASSASGSHYNEQFF.

Many counts were recorded for this clonotype. The V and J genes are TRBV11-2 and TRBJ2-7, with 8 bases that match TRBD2. The V segment lost 4 bases and the J segment 4 bases; nucleotides outside the gene matches: 6. The length of the CDR3 is 14 residues. Germline V gives CDR1 SGHAT, CDR2 FQNNGV. Here the CDR3 DNA reads TGTGCCAGCAGCTCCGGGACTAGAGAGTACGAGCAGTACTTC. Translated, it gives CASSSGTREYEQYF.

The table lists this clonotype with many counts. J is TRBJ2-3 and V is TRBV2; 9 bases align to TRBD1. With 5 bases clipped from V and 2 bases from J, the junction kept 5 bases outside the gene matches. Germline V gene lookup returns CDR1 SNHLY and CDR2 FYNNEI. The CDR3 spans 15 residues. CDR3: CASSQGTGTTDTQYF. The CDR3 DNA reads TGTGCCAGCAGTCAAGGGACAGGGACCACAGATACGCAGTATTTT. The variable domain in full, completed from reference TRBV2 and TRBJ2-3, reads EPEVTQTPSHQVTQMGQEVILRCVPISNHLYFYWYRQILGQKVEFLVSFYNNEISEKSEIFDDQFSVERPDGSNFTLKIRSTKLEDSAMYFCASSQGTGTTDTQYFGPGTRLTVL.

This clonotype occurred many times. This chain joins TRBV2 and TRBJ2-7; weak D call: TRBD1 (5 bases). Germline V lookup: CDR1 SNHLY, CDR2 FYNNEI. This CDR3 has 13 residues. V was clipped by 3 bases and J by 7 bases, with 13 bases between them. The CDR3 reads CASSENSGAEQYF. Written as DNA, the CDR3 is TGTGCCAGCAGTGAGAACAGTGGGGCTGAGCAGTACTTC. Full variable domain (outside the CDR3, taken from reference TRBV2 and TRBJ2-7): EPEVTQTPSHQVTQMGQEVILRCVPISNHLYFYWYRQILGQKVEFLVSFYNNEISEKSEIFDDQFSVERPDGSNFTLKIRSTKLEDSAMYFCASSENSGAEQYFGPGTRLTVT.

This clonotype was counted ten times or more. The chain has TRBV6-2 or TRBV6-3 and TRBJ2-4, with D unclear. The CDR3 is 15 amino acids. Germline V gives CDR1 MNHEY, CDR2 SVGEGT. Trimming stripped 3 bases from V and 0 bases from J, with 9 bases between. In DNA form, the CDR3 reads TGTGCCAGCAGTTATGGGCATCCAGCCAAAAACATTCAGTACTTC. This codes for CASSYGHPAKNIQYF.

This clonotype is categorized as medium-sized. CDR3 DNA: TGTGCCAGCAGCTCCAGCGGGGACGCTCTGGACGAGCAGTACTTC. Protein: CASSSSGDALDEQYF. This chain connects TRBV11-2 to TRBJ2-7; 7 nucleotides match TRBD2. The CDR3 runs 15 residues. Trimming took 4 bases from V and 5 from J; bases not matched to a gene: 11. Germline loops: CDR1 SGHAT, CDR2 FQNNGV.

Many counts were recorded for this clonotype. V and J are TRBV5-1 and TRBJ2-2; TRBD1 agrees at 7 bases. CDR3 length: 16 amino acids. The V gene end was trimmed by 5 bases and the J gene end by 0 bases; junction bases not matched to a gene: 7. Germline assignment: CDR1 SGHRS and CDR2 YFSETQ. The CDR3 reads CASRYSGTANTGELFF. As DNA, the CDR3 is TGCGCCAGCAGATATTCCGGGACAGCGAACACCGGGGAGCTGTTTTTT.

This clonotype was found many times. The gene calls are TRBV9 and TRBJ2-3; 12 bases fit TRBD1. Germline CDR1 SGDLS, CDR2 YYNGEE. V lost 2 bases to trimming and J lost 8 bases; unmatched junction nucleotides: 6. This CDR3 is 15 amino acids long. The CDR3 coding sequence is TGTGCCAGCAGCGTGGGACAGGGGGCGTTGGTTACGCAGTATTTT. Its protein is CASSVGQGALVTQYF.

In nucleotides, the CDR3 is TGCGCCAGCACCGCGCGCAGTGAGGGCCACCTAGCTCCCGAGCAGTACTTC. The encoded protein is CASTARSEGHLAPEQYF. The chain couples TRBV5-1 to TRBJ2-7, with a possible D match to TRBD2 (5 bases). CDR1 is SGHRS, CDR2 YFSETQ, per germline. The CDR3 length is 17 residues. Trimming shortened V by 6 bases and J by 6 bases, and 28 bases separated the two germline ends.

V is TRBV6-1 and J is TRBJ2-3; D is perhaps TRBD1 (6 bases). Deletions cut 6 bases from V and 5 bases from J, with 15 bases between. CDR1 is MNHNS, CDR2 SASEGT, per germline. CDR3 length: 14 residues. The CDR3 region has the DNA TGTGCCAGCAGCGACAGGTATGGACAAGATACGCAGTATTTT. Amino acid sequence: CASSDRYGQDTQYF.

This clonotype occurred many times. The chain combines TRBV6-5 with TRBJ1-2; 9 bases are a match to TRBD1. CDR1 MNHEY and CDR2 SVGAGI come from the germline V gene. V shed 5 bases, J shed 4 bases, and the junction held 8 bases outside the gene matches. This CDR3 has 15 amino acids. The CDR3 spells CASSNPGQGVYGYTF. The CDR3 coding sequence is TGTGCCAGCAGTAATCCGGGACAGGGAGTCTATGGCTACACCTTC.

This clonotype was observed at least ten times. DNA of the CDR3: TGTGCCAGCAGCTTAGAACGGGGGTTAGGCGAAAAACTGTTTTTT. It translates to CASSLERGLGEKLFF. The chain carries TRBV11-2 and TRBJ1-4, with D perhaps TRBD1 (5 bases). This CDR3 has 15 amino acids. The V gene lost 0 bases and the J gene lost 8 bases, with 13 bases spanning the gap. Per the germline V gene, CDR1 is SGHAT and CDR2 is FQNNGV. Based on the CDR3 plus reference TRBV11-2 and TRBJ1-4, the full variable domain is EAGVAQSPRYKIIEKRQSVAFWCNPISGHATLYWYQQILGQGPKLLIQFQNNGVVDDSQLPKDRFSAERLKGVDSTLKIQPAKLEDSAVYLCASSLERGLGEKLFFGSGTQLSVL.

The chain recombines TRBV4-2 with TRBJ2-4, with 14 positions matching TRBD2. Germline V CDR1 and CDR2: LGHNA, YNFKEQ. Trimming cost V 4 bases and J 0 bases; bases outside gene matches: 5. This CDR3 is built from 18 residues. The CDR3 DNA follows: TGTGCCAGCAGCCCGGGGACTAGCGGGAGCGGAGCCAAAAACATTCAGTACTTC. Protein: CASSPGTSGSGAKNIQYF.

This clonotype was counted ten times or more. The V call is TRBV6-5, the J call TRBJ2-6; D gene unclear. Germline-derived CDR1 and CDR2 are MNHEY and SVGAGI. This CDR3 is 16 amino acids long. The V end was cut by 0 bases, the J end by 0 bases, with 6 bases between. CDR3 sequence (DNA): TGTGCCAGCAGTTACTCGATCCTCTCTGGGGCCAACGTCCTGACTTTC. This translates into CASSYSILSGANVLTF.

V gene TRBV18 combines with J gene TRBJ1-4, with D hard to call. The V and J ends lost 1 base and 8 bases respectively, with 17 bases between them. CDR3 length: 16 residues. CDR1 and CDR2 from the germline V gene are KGHSH and LQKENI. CDR3 loop: CASSPQGSNRGEKLFF. CDR3 bases: TGTGCCAGCTCACCACAAGGGTCTAACAGAGGGGAAAAACTGTTTTTT.

This clonotype came up many times. The chain is built from TRBV6-2 or TRBV6-3 and TRBJ2-5; 9 bases match TRBD2. CDR1 is MNHEY and CDR2 is SVGEGT in the germline V gene. This CDR3 spans 19 amino acids. Trimming removed 2 bases from V and 4 bases from J; junction bases left unmatched: 17. The CDR3 reads CASSYPEERGDTNVETQYF. CDR3 nucleotides: TGTGCCAGCAGTTACCCGGAGGAGCGGGGGGACACTAATGTAGAGACCCAGTACTTC.